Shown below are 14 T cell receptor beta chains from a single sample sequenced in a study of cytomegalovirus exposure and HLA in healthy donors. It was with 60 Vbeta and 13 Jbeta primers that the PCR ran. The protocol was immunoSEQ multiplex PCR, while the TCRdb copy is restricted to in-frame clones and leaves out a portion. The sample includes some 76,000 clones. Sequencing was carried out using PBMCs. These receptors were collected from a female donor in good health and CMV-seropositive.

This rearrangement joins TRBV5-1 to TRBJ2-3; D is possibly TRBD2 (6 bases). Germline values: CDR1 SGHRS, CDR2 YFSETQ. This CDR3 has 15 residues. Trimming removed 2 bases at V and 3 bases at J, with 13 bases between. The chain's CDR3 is CASSFSGRATDTQYF. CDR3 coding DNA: TGCGCCAGCAGCTTTAGCGGTCGCGCAACAGATACGCAGTATTTT.

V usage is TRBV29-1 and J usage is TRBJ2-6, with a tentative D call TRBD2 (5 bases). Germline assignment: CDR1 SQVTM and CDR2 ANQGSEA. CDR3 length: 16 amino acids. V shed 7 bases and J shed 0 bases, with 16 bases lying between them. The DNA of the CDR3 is TGCAGCGGTCGAACCGGGGTTAACTCTGGGGCCAACGTCCTGACTTTC. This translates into CSGRTGVNSGANVLTF. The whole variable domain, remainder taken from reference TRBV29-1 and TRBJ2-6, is SAVISQKPSRDICQRGTSLTIQCQVDSQVTMMFWYRQQPGQSLTLIATANQGSEATYESGFVIDKFPISRPNLTFSTLTVSNMSPEDSSIYLCSGRTGVNSGANVLTFGAGSRLTVL.

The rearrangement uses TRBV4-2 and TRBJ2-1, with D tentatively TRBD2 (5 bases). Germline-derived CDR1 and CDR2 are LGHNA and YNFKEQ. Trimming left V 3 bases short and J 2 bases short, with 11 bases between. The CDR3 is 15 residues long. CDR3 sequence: CASSQETGTYNEQFF. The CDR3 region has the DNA TGTGCCAGCAGCCAGGAAACCGGGACCTACAATGAGCAGTTCTTC.

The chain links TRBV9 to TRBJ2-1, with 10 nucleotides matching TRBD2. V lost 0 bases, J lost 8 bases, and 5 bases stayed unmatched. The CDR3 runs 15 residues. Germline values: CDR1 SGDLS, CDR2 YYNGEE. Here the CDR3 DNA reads TGTGCCAGCAGCGTAGGGGCTAGCGGGAGCTATGAGCAGTTCTTC. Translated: CASSVGASGSYEQFF.

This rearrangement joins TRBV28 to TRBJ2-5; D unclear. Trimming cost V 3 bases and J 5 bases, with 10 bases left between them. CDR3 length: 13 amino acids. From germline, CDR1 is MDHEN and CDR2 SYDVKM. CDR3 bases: TGTGCCAGCAGTTTTTCAGGTCGGGAGACCCAGTACTTC. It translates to CASSFSGRETQYF.

The CDR3 bases are TGTGCCAGCAGCTTACAGGGGCCGGGCTCCTACAATGAGCAGTTCTTC. Protein sequence: CASSLQGPGSYNEQFF. The genes are TRBV7-3 and TRBJ2-1, with D perhaps TRBD1 (6 bases). Germline V gives CDR1 SGHTA, CDR2 FQGTGA. CDR3 length: 16 amino acids. V gave up 2 bases and J gave up 0 bases, with 11 bases separating them.

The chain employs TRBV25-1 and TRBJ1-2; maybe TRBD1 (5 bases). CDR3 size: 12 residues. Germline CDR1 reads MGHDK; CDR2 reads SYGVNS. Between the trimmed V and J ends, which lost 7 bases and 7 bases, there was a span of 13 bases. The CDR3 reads CASNTERGGYTF. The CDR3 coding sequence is TGTGCCAGCAATACGGAAAGGGGTGGCTACACCTTC.

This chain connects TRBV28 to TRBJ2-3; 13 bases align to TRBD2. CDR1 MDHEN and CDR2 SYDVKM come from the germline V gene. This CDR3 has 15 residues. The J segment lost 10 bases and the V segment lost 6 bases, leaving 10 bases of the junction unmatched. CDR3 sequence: CASSPSTSGRFAQYF. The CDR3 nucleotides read TGTGCCAGCAGCCCCTCGACTAGCGGGAGGTTTGCGCAGTATTTT.

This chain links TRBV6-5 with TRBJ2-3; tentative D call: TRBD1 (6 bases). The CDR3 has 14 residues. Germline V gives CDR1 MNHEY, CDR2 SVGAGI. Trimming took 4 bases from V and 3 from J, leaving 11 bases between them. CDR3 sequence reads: CASSFDRKTDTQYF. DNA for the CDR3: TGTGCCAGCAGTTTCGACAGGAAAACAGATACGCAGTATTTT.

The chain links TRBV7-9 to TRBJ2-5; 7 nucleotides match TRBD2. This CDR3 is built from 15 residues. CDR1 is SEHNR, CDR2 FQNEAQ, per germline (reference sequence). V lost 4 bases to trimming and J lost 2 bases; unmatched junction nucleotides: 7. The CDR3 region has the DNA TGTGCCAGCAGCTCCGGGGAAGCGGGGCAAGAGACCCAGTACTTC. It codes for CASSSGEAGQETQYF.

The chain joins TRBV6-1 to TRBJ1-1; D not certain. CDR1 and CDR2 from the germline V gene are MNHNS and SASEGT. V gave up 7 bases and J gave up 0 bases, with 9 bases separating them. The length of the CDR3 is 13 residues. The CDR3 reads CASIELMNTEAFF. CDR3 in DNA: TGTGCCAGCATCGAGCTAATGAACACTGAAGCTTTCTTT.

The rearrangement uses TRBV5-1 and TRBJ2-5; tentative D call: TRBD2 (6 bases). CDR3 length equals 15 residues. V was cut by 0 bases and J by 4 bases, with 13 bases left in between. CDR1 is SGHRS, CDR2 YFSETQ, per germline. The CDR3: CASSLADVRGETQYF. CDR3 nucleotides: TGCGCCAGCAGCTTGGCCGACGTGCGGGGAGAGACCCAGTACTTC.

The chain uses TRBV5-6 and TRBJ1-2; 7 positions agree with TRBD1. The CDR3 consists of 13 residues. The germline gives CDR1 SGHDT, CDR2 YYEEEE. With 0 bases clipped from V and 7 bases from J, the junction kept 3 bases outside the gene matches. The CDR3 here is CASSLGQGSGYTF. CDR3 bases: TGTGCCAGCAGCTTGGGACAGGGTAGTGGCTACACCTTC.

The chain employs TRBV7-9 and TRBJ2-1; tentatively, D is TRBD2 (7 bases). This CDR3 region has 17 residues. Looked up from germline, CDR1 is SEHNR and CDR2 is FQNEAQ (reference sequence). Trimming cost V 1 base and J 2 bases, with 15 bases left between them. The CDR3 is CASSLGWSGTTYNEQFF. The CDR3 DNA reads TGTGCCAGCAGCTTAGGGTGGAGCGGGACAACCTACAATGAGCAGTTCTTC. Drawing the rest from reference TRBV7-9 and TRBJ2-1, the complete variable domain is DTGVSQNPRHKITKRGQNVTFRCDPISEHNRLYWYRQTLGQGPEFLTYFQNEAQLEKSRLLSDRFSAERPKGSFSTLEIQRTEQGDSAMYLCASSLGWSGTTYNEQFFGPGTRLTVL.